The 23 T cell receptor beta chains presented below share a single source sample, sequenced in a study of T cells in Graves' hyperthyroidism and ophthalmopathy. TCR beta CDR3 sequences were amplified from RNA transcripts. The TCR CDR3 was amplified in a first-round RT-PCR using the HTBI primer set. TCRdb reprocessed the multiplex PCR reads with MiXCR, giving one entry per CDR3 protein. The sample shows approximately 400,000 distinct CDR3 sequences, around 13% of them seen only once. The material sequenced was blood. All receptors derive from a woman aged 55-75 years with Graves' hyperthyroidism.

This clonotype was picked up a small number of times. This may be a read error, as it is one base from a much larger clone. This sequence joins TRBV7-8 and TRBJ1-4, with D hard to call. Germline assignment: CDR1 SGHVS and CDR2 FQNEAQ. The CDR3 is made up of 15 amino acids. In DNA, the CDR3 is TGTGCCAGCAGCCCCGGGAATTGGGGTAATGAAAAACTGTCTTTT. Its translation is CASSPGNWGNEKLSF.

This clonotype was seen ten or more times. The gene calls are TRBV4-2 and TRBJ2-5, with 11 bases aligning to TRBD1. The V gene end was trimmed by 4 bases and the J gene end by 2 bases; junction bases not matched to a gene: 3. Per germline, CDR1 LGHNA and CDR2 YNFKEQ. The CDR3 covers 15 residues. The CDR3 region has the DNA TGTGCCAGCAGCCGGGGGACAGGGGGACAAGAGACCCAGTACTTC. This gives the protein CASSRGTGGQETQYF.

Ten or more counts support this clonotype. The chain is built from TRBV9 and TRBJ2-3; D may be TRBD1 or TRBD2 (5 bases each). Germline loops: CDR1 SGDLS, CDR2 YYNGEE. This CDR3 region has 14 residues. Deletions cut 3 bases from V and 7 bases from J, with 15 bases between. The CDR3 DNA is TGTGCCAGCAGCGAACGGGACCAGCGCCATACGCAGTATTTT. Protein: CASSERDQRHTQYF. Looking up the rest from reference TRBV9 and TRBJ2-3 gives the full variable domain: DSGVTQTPKHLITATGQRVTLRCSPRSGDLSVYWYQQSLDQGLQFLIQYYNGEERAKGNILERFSAQQFPDLHSELNLSSLELGDSALYFCASSERDQRHTQYFGPGTRLTVL.

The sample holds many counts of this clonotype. CDR3 coding DNA: TGTGCCAGCAGCCAAGCAGGGGGCAGGGCCAATCAGCCCCAGCATTTT. Translated: CASSQAGGRANQPQHF. The V call is TRBV3-1, the J call TRBJ1-5; 8 bases line up with TRBD1. Germline V gene lookup returns CDR1 LGHDT and CDR2 YNNKEL (reference sequence). J lost 3 bases, V lost 1 base, and 5 bases had no gene match. The CDR3 is 16 residues long.

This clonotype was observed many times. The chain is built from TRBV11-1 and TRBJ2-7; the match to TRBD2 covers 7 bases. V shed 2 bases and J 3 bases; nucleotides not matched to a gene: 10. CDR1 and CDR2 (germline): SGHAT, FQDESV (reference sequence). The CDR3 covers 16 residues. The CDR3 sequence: CASSLTVAGLGYEQYF. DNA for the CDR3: TGTGCCAGCAGCTTAACCGTAGCGGGTCTCGGCTACGAGCAGTACTTC.

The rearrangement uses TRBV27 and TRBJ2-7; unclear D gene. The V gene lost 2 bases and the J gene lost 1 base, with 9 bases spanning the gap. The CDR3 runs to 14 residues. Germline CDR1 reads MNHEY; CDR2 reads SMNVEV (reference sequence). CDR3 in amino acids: CASSLHQESYEQYF. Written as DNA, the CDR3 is TGTGCCAGCAGTTTACATCAGGAGTCCTACGAGCAGTACTTC.

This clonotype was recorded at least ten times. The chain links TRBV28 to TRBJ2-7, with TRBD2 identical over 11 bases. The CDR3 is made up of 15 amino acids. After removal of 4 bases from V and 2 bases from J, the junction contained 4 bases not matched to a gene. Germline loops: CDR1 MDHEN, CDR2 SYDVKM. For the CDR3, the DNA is TGTGCCAGCAGTTCCCCTAGCGGGGGGACCTACGAGCAGTACTTC. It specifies CASSSPSGGTYEQYF.

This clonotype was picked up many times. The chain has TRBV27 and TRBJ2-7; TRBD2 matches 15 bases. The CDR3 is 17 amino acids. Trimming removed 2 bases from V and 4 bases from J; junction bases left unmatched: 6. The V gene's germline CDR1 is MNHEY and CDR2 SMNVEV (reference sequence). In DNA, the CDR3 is TGTGCCAGCAGTTTAACCCCTGGACTAGCGGGAGGGTACGAGCAGTACTTC. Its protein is CASSLTPGLAGGYEQYF.

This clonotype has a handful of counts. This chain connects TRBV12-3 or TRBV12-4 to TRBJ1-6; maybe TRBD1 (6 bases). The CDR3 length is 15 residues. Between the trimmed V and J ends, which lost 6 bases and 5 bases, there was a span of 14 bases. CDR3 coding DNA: TGTGCCAGCAGCTCAGCAGGGACAAATAATTCACCCCTCCACTTT. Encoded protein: CASSSAGTNNSPLHF.

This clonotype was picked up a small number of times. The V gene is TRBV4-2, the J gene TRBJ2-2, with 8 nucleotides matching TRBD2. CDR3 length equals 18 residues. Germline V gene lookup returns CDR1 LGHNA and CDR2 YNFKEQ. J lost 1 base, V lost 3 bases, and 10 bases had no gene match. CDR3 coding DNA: TGTGCCAGCAGCCAGGTCTGGAGTAGCGGGAAGAACACCGGGGAGCTGTTTTTT. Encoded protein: CASSQVWSSGKNTGELFF.

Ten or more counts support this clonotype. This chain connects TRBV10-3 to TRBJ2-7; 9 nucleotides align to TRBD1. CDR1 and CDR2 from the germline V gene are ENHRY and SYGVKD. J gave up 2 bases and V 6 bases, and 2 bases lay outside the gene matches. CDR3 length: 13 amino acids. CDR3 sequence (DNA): TGTGCCATCAGGGGGACAGGGCCCTACGAGCAGTACTTC. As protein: CAIRGTGPYEQYF.

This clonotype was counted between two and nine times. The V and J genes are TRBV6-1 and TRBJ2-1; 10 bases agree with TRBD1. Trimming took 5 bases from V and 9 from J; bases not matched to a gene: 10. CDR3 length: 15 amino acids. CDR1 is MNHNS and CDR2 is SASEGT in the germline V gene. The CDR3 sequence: CASSPRQGAFGEQFF. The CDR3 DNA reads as TGTGCCAGCAGTCCCCGACAGGGGGCGTTCGGTGAGCAGTTCTTC.

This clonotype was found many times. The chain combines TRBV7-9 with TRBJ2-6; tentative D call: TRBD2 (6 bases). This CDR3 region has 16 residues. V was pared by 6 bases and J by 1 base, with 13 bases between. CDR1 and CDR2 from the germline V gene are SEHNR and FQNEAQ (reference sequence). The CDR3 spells CASRKWGDSGANVLTF. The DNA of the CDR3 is TGTGCCAGCAGGAAATGGGGGGATTCTGGGGCCAACGTCCTGACTTTC.

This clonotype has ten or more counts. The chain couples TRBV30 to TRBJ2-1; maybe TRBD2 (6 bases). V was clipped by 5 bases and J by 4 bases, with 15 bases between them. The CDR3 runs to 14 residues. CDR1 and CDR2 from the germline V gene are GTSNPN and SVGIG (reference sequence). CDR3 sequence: CAWELASGYNEQFF. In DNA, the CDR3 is TGTGCCTGGGAACTAGCATCGGGATACAATGAGCAGTTCTTC.

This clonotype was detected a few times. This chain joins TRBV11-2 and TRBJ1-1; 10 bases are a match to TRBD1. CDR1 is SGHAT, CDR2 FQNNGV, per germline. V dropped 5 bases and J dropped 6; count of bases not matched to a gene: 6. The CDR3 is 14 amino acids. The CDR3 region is CASSPGQGGPEAFF. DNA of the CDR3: TGTGCCAGCAGCCCCGGACAGGGGGGACCTGAAGCTTTCTTT.

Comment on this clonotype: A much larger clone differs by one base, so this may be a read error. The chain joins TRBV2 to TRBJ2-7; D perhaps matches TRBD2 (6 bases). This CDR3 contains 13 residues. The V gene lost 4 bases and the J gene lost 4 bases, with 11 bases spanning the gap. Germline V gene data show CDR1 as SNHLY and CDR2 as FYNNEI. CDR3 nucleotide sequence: TGTGCCAGCAGTGGACTAGTGACGTACGAGCAGTACTTC. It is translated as CASSGLVTYEQYF.

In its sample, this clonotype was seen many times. Here the CDR3 DNA reads TGTGCCAGTAGTAAACCGGGACAAACCTACGAGCAGTACTTC. It encodes CASSKPGQTYEQYF. The V gene is TRBV19, the J gene TRBJ2-7; weak D call: TRBD1 (6 bases). Germline CDR1 reads LNHDA; CDR2 reads SQIVND (reference sequence). Trimming pared 4 bases from V and 2 bases from J, leaving 12 bases between. The CDR3 is made up of 14 amino acids. The entire variable domain, with the rest obtained from reference TRBV19 and TRBJ2-7, is as follows: DGGITQSPKYLFRKEGQNVTLSCEQNLNHDAMYWYRQDPGQGLRLIYYSQIVNDFQKGDIAEGYSVSREKKESFPLTVTSAQKNPTAFYLCASSKPGQTYEQYFGPGTRLTVT.

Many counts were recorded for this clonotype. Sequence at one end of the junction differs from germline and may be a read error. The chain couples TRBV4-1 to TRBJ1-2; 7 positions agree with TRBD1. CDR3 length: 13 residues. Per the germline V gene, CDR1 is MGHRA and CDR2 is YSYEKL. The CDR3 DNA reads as TGTGCCAGCAGCCAACAGGGGAACTATGGCTACACCTTC. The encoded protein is CASSQQGNYGYTF.

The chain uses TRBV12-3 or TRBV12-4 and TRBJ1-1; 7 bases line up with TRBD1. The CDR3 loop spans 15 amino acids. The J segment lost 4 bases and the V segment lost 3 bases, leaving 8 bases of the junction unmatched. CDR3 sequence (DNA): TGTGCCAGCAGTTTGACAGGGAGGAAAACCACTGAAGCTTTCTTT. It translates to CASSLTGRKTTEAFF.

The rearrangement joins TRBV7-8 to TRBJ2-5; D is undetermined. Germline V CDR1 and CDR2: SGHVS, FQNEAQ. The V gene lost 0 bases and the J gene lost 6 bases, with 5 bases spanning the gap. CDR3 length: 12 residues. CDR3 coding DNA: TGTGCCAGCAGCTTAGCTAGGCAGACCCAGTACTTC. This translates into CASSLARQTQYF.

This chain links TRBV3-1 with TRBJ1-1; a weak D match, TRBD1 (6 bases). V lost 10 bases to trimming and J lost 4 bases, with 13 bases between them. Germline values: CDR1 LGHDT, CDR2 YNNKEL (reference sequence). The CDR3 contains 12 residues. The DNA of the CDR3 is TGTGCCATCCAGGGGCTCGGCACTGAAGCTTTCTTT. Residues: CAIQGLGTEAFF.

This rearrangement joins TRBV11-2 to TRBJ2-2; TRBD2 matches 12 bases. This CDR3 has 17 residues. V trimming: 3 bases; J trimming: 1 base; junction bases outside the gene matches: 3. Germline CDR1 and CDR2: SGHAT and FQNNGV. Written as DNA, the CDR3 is TGTGCCAGCAGCTTCCCACTAGCGGGAGGGAACACCGGGGAGCTGTTTTTT. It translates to CASSFPLAGGNTGELFF.

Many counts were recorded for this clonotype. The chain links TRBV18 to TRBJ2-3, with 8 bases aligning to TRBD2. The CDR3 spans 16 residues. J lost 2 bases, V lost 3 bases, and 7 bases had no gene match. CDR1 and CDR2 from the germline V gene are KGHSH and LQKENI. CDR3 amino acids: CASSPGIAGLTDTQYF. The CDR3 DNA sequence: TGTGCCAGCTCACCTGGAATAGCGGGACTCACAGATACGCAGTATTTT.